Listed here is a single T cell receptor (beta chain). This PCR relied on a set of 60 Vbeta primers and 13 Jbeta primers. Produced via immunoSEQ multiplex PCR; TCRdb's table is partial and in-frame only. The sample includes under 300,000 clones, approximately 90% of them seen just once. This sample was included in a study of cytomegalovirus exposure and HLA in healthy donors. Overall study context: Previous work identified 120 million or so unique TCR beta sequences from around 170 million T cells.

The source of this sequence is a man aged 35 to 55 in good health and CMV-seropositive. Sequenced sample: PBMCs.

The CDR3 protein is CASSPGLAGAREQYF. The CDR3 nucleotides read TGTGCCAGCAGCCCAGGACTAGCGGGAGCACGGGAGCAGTACTTC. The rearrangement links TRBV7-3 to TRBJ2-7; 13 nucleotides agree with TRBD2. The CDR3 contains 15 residues. With 5 bases clipped from V and 7 bases from J, the junction kept 8 bases outside the gene matches. Looked up from germline, CDR1 is SGHTA and CDR2 is FQGTGA.